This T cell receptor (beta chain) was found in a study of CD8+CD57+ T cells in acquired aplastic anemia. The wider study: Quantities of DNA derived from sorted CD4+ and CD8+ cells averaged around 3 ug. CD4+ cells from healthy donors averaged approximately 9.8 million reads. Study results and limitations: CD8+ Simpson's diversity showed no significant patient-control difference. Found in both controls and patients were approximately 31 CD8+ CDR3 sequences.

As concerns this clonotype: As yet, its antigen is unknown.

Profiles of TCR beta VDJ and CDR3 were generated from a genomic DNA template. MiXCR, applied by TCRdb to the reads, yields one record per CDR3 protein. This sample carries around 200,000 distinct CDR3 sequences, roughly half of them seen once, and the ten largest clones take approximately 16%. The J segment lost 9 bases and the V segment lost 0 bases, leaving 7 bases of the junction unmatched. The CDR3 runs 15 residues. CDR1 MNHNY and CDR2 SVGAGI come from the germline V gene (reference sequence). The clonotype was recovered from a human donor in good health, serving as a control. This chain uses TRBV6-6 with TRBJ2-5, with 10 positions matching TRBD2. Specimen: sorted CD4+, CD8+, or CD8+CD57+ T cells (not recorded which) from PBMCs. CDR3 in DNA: TGTGCCAGCAGTTACTCAGGGCTAGCGGGGGTATCCCAGTACTTC. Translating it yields CASSYSGLAGVSQYF.